This is a list of T cell receptor beta chains from one sample in a study of follicular helper T cells after annual influenza vaccination. Data came from immunoSEQ multiplex PCR; TCRdb stores just in-frame clones and leaves some out. The table has under 12,000 clones, nearly 85% seen once. The sequenced sample was CXCR5- memory CD4+ T cells sorted from blood, obtained 6 weeks after influenza vaccination. The origin of the receptors is an adult who received the influenza vaccine. Each CDR3 is given with its conserved first and last residue. Fields, in order: D gene, V gene, J gene, clone size, CDR3 protein, CDR3 DNA. D genes are given only for firm matches. Size is stated for part of the rows, as once, few or many counts, or as a class when the clone is expanded.

.,TRBV6-1,TRBJ1-6,.,CASSGLSEFSPLHF,TGTGCCAGCAGTGGACTGTCCGAATTTTCACCCCTCCACTTT
.,TRBV19,TRBJ1-5,.,CASSISDTRGAQPQHF,TGTGCCAGTAGTATTAGCGACACCAGGGGTGCCCAGCCCCAGCATTTT
TRBD2,TRBV4-3,TRBJ2-6,.,CASSQDGGAGANVLTF,TGCGCCAGCAGCCAAGATGGGGGGGCTGGGGCCAACGTCCTGACTTTC
.,TRBV5-5,TRBJ2-1,few,CASSPWRGGYNEQFF,TGTGCCAGCAGCCCCTGGAGAGGGGGCTACAATGAGCAGTTCTTC
.,TRBV19,TRBJ1-2,.,CASSTQRAGRNYGYTF,TGTGCCAGTAGTACCCAAAGGGCCGGACGCAACTATGGCTACACCTTC
TRBD2,TRBV6-5,TRBJ2-7,.,CASSSGVYEQYF,TGTGCCAGCAGTAGCGGGGTCTACGAGCAGTACTTC
.,TRBV6-5,TRBJ2-1,.,CASSYQGSSSGEQFF,TGTGCCAGCAGTTATCAGGGTTCGTCATCGGGTGAGCAGTTCTTC
.,TRBV5-5,TRBJ1-4,.,CASSSIGGATNEKLFF,TGTGCCAGCAGCTCGATCGGGGGTGCAACTAATGAAAAACTGTTTTTT
TRBD1,TRBV10-3,TRBJ1-4,.,CAISTGGQYEKLFF,TGTGCCATCAGCACAGGGGGCCAATATGAAAAACTGTTTTTT
TRBD1,TRBV28,TRBJ1-4,.,CATSETGGVDEKLFF,TGTGCCACCTCCGAAACAGGGGGTGTAGATGAAAAACTGTTTTTT
.,TRBV7-8,TRBJ1-3,few,CASSLGEAGNTIYF,TGTGCCAGCAGCTTAGGGGAGGCGGGAAACACCATATATTTT
.,TRBV11-3,TRBJ2-1,.,CASSLGGGAGNEQFF,TGTGCCAGCAGCTTAGGAGGCGGGGCGGGGAATGAGCAGTTCTTC
TRBD2,TRBV29-1,TRBJ2-3,.,CSVLAGRGTDTQYF,TGCAGCGTTCTAGCGGGACGAGGCACAGATACGCAGTATTTT
.,TRBV7-2,TRBJ2-3,few,CASTSQWGAPLDTQYF,TGTGCCAGCACCTCCCAGTGGGGGGCGCCGTTGGATACGCAGTATTTT
.,TRBV28,TRBJ1-2,.,CASSPRGLYTF,TGTGCCAGCAGTCCCAGAGGGCTCTACACCTTC
.,TRBV11-2,TRBJ2-5,.,CATGVQETQYF,TGTGCCACGGGGGTCCAAGAGACCCAGTACTTC
.,TRBV27,TRBJ2-1,once,CASSWKGGEQFF,TGTGCCAGCAGTTGGAAGGGTGGTGAGCAGTTCTTC
.,TRBV11-2,TRBJ2-3,.,CASSLDGGGRVTQYF,TGTGCCAGCAGCTTAGATGGTGGGGGCAGGGTTACGCAGTATTTT
TRBD2,TRBV6-6,TRBJ2-2,.,CASLPGTSLSGELFF,TGTGCCAGCCTTCCCGGGACTAGCTTATCCGGGGAGCTGTTTTTT
.,TRBV7-2,TRBJ2-2,.,CASSKRESGELFF,TGTGCCAGCAGCAAGCGAGAGTCCGGGGAGCTGTTTTTT
.,TRBV7-2,TRBJ1-1,.,CASSLRQGPNTEAFF,TGTGCCAGCAGCTTAAGGCAGGGGCCGAACACTGAAGCTTTCTTT
TRBD2,TRBV28,TRBJ2-3,.,CASSLRASGRVDTQYF,TGTGCCAGCAGTTTAAGGGCTAGCGGGAGGGTCGATACGCAGTATTTT
TRBD2,TRBV6-1,TRBJ2-5,.,CASRETSGRETQYF,TGTGCCAGCAGAGAAACTAGCGGGAGAGAGACCCAGTACTTC
.,TRBV6-1,TRBJ2-5,.,CASNGGGAQETQYF,TGTGCCAGCAACGGCGGCGGGGCCCAAGAGACCCAGTACTTC
.,TRBV6-6,TRBJ1-1,.,CASSSQGSTEAFF,TGTGCCAGCAGTTCCCAGGGTAGCACTGAAGCTTTCTTT
TRBD2,TRBV5-4,TRBJ2-1,.,CASSTGTSGAYNEQFF,TGTGCCAGCAGCACCGGGACTAGCGGGGCGTACAATGAGCAGTTCTTC
.,TRBV5-5,TRBJ2-3,once,CASSFSLFGSDTQYF,TGTGCCAGCAGCTTTTCCCTATTCGGGTCAGATACGCAGTATTTT